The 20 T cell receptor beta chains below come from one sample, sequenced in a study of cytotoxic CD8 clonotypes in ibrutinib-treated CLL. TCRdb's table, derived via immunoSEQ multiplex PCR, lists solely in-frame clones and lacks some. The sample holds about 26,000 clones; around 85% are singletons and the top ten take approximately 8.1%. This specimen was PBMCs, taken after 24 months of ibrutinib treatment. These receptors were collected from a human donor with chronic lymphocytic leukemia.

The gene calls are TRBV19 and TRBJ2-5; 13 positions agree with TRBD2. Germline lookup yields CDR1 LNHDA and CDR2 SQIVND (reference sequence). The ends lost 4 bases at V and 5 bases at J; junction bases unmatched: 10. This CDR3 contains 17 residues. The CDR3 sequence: CASSTPWTSGGSETQYF. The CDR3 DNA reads TGTGCCAGTAGTACTCCCTGGACTAGCGGGGGTAGTGAGACCCAGTACTTC.

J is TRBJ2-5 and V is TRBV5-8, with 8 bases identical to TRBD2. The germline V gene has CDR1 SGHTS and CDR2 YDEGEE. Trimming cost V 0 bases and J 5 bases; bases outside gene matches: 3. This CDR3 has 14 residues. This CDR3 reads CASSLVSGVETQYF. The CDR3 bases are TGTGCCAGCAGCTTGGTTAGCGGGGTTGAGACCCAGTACTTC.

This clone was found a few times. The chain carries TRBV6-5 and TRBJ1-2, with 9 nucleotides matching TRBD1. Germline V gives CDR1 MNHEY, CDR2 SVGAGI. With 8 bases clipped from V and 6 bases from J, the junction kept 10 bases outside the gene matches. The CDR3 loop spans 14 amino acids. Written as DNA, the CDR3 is TGTGCCAGCCCACAGGGGGCGCCGTATGATGGCTACACCTTC. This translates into CASPQGAPYDGYTF.

This CDR3 is CASSLVSSYNEQFF. DNA for the CDR3: TGTGCCAGCAGCCTTGTGAGCTCCTACAATGAGCAGTTCTTC. V and J are TRBV7-8 and TRBJ2-1; no clear D. The CDR3 is 14 amino acids. Germline CDR1 SGHVS, CDR2 FQNEAQ. Deletions cut 5 bases from V and 0 bases from J, with 8 bases between.

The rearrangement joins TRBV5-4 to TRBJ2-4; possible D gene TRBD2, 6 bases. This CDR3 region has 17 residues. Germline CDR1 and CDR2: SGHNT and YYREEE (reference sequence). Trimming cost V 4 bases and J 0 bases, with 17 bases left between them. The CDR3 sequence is CASSDGGNGVAKNIQYF. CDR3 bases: TGTGCCAGCAGCGACGGAGGGAATGGAGTAGCCAAAAACATTCAGTACTTC.

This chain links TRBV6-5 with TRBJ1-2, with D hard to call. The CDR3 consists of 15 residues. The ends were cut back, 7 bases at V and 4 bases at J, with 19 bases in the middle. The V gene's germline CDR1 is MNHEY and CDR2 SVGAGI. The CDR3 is CASTPQPPSGYGYTF. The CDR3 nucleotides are TGTGCCAGCACCCCCCAGCCCCCGTCGGGCTATGGCTACACCTTC.

The CDR3 DNA sequence: TGTGCCAGCAGCTTAGATATCCAGGGGGCTACTGAAGCTTTCTTT. It translates to CASSLDIQGATEAFF. The chain is built from TRBV11-2 and TRBJ1-1; 8 bases match TRBD1. The CDR3 spans 15 residues. Germline lookup yields CDR1 SGHAT and CDR2 FQNNGV. Germline trimming cut 0 bases from V and 5 bases from J; bases unmatched to any gene: 5.

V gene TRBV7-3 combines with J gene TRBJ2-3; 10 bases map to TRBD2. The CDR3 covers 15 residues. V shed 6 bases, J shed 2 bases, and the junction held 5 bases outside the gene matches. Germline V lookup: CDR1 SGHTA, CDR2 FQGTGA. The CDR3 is CASSELAGPTDTQYF. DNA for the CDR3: TGTGCCAGCAGTGAACTAGCGGGGCCCACAGATACGCAGTATTTT.

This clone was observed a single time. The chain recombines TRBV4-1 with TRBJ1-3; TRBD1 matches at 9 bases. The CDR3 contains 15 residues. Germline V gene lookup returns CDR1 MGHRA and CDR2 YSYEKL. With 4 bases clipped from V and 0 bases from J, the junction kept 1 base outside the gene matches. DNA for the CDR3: TGCGCCAGCAGCCCGGACAGGGGCTCTGGAAACACCATATATTTT. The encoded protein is CASSPDRGSGNTIYF.

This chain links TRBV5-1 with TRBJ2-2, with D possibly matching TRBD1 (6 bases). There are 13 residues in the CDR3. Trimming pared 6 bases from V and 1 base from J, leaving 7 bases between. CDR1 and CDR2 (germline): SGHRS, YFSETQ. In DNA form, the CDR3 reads TGCGCCAGCATGACAGGGAACACCGGGGAGCTGTTTTTT. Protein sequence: CASMTGNTGELFF.

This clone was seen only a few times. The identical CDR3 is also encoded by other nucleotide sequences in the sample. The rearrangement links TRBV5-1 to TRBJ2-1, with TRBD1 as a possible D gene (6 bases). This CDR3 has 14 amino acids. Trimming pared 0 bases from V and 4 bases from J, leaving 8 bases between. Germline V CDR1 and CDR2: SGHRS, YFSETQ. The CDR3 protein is CASSLDQGYNEQFF. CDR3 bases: TGCGCCAGCAGCTTGGACCAGGGGTACAATGAGCAGTTCTTC.

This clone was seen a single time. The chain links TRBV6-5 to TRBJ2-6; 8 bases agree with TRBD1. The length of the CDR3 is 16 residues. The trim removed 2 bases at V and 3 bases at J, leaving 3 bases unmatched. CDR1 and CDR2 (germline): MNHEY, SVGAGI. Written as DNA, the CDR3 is TGTGCCAGCAGTTACGGACAGGGTGGTGGGGCCAACGTCCTGACTTTC. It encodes CASSYGQGGGANVLTF.

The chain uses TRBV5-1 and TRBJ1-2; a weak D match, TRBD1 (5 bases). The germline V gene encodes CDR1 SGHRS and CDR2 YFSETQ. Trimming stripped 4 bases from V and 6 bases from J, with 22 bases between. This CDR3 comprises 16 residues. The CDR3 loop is CASSRDTGPRGDGYTF. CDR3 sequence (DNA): TGCGCCAGCAGCCGCGATACAGGACCCCGCGGGGATGGCTACACCTTC.

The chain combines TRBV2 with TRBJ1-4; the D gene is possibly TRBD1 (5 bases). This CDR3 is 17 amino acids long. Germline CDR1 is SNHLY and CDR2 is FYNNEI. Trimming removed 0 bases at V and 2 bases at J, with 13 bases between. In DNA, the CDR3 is TGTGCCAGCAGTGAAGCGGCCCGGGGGACCACTAATGAAAAACTGTTTTTT. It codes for CASSEAARGTTNEKLFF.

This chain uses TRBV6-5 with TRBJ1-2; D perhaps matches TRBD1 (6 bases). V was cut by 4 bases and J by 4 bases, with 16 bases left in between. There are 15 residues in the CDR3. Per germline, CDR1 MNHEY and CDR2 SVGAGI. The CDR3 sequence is CASSSRGPRAYGYTF. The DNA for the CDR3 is TGTGCCAGCAGTTCCCGGGGGCCTAGGGCCTATGGCTACACCTTC.

The CDR3 is CASGLVGGGADYGYTF. CDR3 nucleotides: TGTGCTAGTGGTTTGGTGGGAGGGGGCGCTGACTATGGCTACACCTTC. V gene TRBV12-5 combines with J gene TRBJ1-2; TRBD1 matches 7 bases. The V gene's germline CDR1 is LGHNT and CDR2 FRNRAP. The CDR3 is made up of 16 amino acids. V lost 0 bases and J lost 3; bases outside the gene matches: 7.

CDR3 residues: CASRYGLSRGGTEAFF. The CDR3 coding sequence is TGTGCCAGTAGATATGGACTCTCTCGAGGGGGCACTGAAGCTTTCTTT. The chain employs TRBV19 and TRBJ1-1, with D possibly being TRBD1 (6 bases). The germline V and J ends were trimmed by 6 bases and 4 bases, with 21 bases remaining between them. The V gene's germline CDR1 is LNHDA and CDR2 SQIVND (reference sequence). There are 16 residues in the CDR3.

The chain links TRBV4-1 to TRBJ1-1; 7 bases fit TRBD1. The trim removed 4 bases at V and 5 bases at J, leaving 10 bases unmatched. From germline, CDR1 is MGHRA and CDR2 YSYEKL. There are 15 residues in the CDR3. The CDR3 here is CASSPWDRFWTEAFF. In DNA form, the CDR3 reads TGCGCCAGCAGCCCCTGGGACAGATTCTGGACTGAAGCTTTCTTT.

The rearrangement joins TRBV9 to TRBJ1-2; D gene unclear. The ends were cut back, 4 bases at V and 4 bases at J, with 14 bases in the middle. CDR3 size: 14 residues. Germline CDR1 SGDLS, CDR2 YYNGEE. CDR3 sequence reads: CASSLPGSLYGYTF. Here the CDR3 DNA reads TGTGCCAGCAGCCTCCCGGGGAGTCTCTATGGCTACACCTTC.

CDR3 region: CASSLGTSLGTDTQYF. CDR3 coding DNA: TGCGCCAGCAGCTTGGGTACTAGCCTAGGGACAGATACGCAGTATTTT. The chain combines TRBV5-1 with TRBJ2-3, with D perhaps matching TRBD2 (6 bases). The CDR3 consists of 16 residues. CDR1 is SGHRS, CDR2 YFSETQ, per germline. V was clipped by 0 bases and J by 3 bases, with 14 bases between them.